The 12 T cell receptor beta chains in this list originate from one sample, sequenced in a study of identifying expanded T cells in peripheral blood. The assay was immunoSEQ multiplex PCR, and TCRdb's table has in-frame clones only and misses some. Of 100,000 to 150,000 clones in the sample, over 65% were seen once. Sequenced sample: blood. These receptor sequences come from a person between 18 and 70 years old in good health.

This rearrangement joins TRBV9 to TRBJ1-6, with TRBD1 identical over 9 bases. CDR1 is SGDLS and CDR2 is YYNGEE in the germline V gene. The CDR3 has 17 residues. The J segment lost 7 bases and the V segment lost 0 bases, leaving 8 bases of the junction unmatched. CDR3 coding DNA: TGTGCCAGCAGCGTAGGGGACAGGGAGGCCGTGAATTCACCCCTCCACTTT. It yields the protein CASSVGDREAVNSPLHF.

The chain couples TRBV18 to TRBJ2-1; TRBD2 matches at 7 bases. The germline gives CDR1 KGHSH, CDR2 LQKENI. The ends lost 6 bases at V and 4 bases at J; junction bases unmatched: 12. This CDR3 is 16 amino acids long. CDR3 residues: CASSLRTRTLYNEQFF. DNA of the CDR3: TGTGCCAGCTCCCTGAGGACTAGAACACTATACAATGAGCAGTTCTTC. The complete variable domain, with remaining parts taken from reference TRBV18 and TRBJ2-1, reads NAGVMQNPRHLVRRRGQEARLRCSPMKGHSHVYWYRQLPEEGLKFMVYLQKENIIDESGMPKERFSAEFPKEGPSILRIQQVVRGDSAAYFCASSLRTRTLYNEQFFGPGTRLTVL.

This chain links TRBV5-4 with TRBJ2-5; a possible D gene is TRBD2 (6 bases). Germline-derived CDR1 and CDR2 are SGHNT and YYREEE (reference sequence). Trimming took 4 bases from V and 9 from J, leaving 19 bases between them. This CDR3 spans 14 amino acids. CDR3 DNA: TGTGCCAGCAGCGGGGCGGGGAATAGAGCGGCCCAGTACTTC. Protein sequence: CASSGAGNRAAQYF.

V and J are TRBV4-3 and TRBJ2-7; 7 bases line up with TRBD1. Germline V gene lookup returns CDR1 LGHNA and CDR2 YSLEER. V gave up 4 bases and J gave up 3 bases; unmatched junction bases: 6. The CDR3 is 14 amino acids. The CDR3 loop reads CASSPRTGFYEQYF. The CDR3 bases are TGCGCCAGCAGCCCCCGGACAGGTTTCTACGAGCAGTACTTC.

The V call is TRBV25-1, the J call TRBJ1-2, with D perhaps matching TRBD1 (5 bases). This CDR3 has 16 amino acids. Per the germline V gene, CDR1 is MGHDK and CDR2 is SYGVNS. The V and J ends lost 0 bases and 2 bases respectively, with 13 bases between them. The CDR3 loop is CASSEYYPAGNYGYTF. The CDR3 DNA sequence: TGTGCCAGCAGTGAATATTACCCCGCAGGGAACTATGGCTACACCTTC.

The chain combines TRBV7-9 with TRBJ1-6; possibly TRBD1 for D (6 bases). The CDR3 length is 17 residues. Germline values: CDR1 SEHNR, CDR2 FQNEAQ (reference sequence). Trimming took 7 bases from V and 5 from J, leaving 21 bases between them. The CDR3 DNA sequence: TGTGCCAGCATTCTCCACGGGGGGCCGCGGGATAATTCACCCCTCCACTTT. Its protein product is CASILHGGPRDNSPLHF.

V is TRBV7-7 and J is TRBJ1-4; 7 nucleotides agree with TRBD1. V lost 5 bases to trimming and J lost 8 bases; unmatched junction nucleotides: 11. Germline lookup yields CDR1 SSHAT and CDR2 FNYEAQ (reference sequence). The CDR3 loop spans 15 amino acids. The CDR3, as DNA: TGTGCCAGCAGCCAGTCCCGGGACAGCTACGAAAAACTGTTTTTT. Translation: CASSQSRDSYEKLFF.

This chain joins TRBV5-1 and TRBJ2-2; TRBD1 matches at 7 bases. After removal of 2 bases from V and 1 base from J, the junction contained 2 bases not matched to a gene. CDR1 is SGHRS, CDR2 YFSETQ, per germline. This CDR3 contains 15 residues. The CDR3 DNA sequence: TGCGCCAGCAGCTTCCAGGGGGTGAACACCGGGGAGCTGTTTTTT. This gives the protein CASSFQGVNTGELFF.

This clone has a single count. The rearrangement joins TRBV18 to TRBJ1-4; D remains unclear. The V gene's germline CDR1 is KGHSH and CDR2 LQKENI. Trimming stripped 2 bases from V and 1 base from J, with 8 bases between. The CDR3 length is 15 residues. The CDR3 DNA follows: TGTGCCAGCTCACCAGCAACGGTAACTAATGAAAAACTGTTTTTT. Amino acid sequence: CASSPATVTNEKLFF.

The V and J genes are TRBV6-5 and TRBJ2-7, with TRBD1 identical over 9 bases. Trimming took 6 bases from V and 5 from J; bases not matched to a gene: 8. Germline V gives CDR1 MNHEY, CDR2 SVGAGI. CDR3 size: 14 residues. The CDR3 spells CASSTGTGSHEQYF. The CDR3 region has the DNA TGTGCCAGCAGCACCGGGACAGGGAGCCACGAGCAGTACTTC.

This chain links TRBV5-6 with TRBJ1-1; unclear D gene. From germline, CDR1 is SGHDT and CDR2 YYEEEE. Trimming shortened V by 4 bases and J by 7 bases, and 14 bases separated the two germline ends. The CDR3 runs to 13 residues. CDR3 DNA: TGTGCCAGCAGCCTCTCGGTCGGAGTTGAAGCTTTCTTT. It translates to CASSLSVGVEAFF.

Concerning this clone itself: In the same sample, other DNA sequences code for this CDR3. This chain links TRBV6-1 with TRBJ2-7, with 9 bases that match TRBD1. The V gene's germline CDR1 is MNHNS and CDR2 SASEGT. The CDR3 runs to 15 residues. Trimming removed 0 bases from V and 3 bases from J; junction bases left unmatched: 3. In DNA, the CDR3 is TGTGCCAGCAGTGAAGCTGGGACAGGGAGCTACGAGCAGTACTTC. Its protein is CASSEAGTGSYEQYF.